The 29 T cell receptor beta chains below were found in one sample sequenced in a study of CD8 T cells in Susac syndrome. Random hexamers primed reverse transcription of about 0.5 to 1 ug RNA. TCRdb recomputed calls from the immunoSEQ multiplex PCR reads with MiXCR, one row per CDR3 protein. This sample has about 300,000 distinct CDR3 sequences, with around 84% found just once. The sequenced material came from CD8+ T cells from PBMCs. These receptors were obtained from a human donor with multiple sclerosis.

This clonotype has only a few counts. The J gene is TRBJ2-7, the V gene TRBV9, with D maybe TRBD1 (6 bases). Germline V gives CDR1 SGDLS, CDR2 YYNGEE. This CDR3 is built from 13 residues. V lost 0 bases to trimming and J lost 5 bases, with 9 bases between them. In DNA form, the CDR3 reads TGTGCCAGCAGCGTAGAACAGGGCCACGAGCAGTACTTC. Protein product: CASSVEQGHEQYF.

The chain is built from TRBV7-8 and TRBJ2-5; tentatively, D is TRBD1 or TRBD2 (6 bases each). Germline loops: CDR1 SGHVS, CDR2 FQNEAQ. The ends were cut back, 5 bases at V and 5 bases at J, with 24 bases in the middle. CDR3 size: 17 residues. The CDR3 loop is CASSERGGRPWGETQYF. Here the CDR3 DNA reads TGTGCCAGCAGCGAAAGAGGGGGGAGGCCCTGGGGGGAGACCCAGTACTTC.

The CDR3 loop reads CASSLGMLAGSYEQYF. The DNA for the CDR3 is TGTGCCAGCAGCTTAGGAATGCTAGCGGGATCCTACGAGCAGTACTTC. The chain couples TRBV7-2 to TRBJ2-7; 9 nucleotides align to TRBD2. Germline CDR1 is SGHTA and CDR2 is FQGNSA. Trimming at V came to 1 base and at J to 1 base, leaving 5 bases not matched to a gene. The CDR3 covers 16 residues.

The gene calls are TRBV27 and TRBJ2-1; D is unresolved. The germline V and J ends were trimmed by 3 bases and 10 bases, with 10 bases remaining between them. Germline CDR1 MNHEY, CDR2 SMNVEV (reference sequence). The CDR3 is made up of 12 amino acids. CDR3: CASSFPGPEQFF. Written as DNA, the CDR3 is TGTGCCAGCAGTTTTCCCGGACCGGAGCAGTTCTTC.

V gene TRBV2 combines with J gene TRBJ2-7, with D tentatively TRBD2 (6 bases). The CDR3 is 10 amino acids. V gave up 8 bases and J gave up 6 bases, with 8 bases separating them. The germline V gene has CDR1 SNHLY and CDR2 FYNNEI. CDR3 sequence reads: CASGGLEQYF. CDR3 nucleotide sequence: TGTGCCAGCGGGGGACTCGAGCAGTACTTC.

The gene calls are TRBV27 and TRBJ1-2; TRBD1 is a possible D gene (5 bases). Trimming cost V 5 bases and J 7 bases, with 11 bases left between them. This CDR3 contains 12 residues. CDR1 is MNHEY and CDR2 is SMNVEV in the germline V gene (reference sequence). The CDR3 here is CASSTRGGGYTF. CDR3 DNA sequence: TGTGCCAGCAGTACCCGGGGGGGTGGCTACACCTTC.

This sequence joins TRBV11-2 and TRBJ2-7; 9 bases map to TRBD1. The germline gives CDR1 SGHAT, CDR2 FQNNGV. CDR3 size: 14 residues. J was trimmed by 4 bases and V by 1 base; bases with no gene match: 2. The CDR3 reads CASSLVGTGYEQYF. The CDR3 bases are TGTGCCAGCAGCTTAGTAGGGACAGGGTACGAGCAGTACTTC.

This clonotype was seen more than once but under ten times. CDR3 nucleotide sequence: TGTGCCAGCAGCGTCGGAGGGACAGGGGCCTACGAGCAGTACTTC. Its translation is CASSVGGTGAYEQYF. V gene TRBV9 combines with J gene TRBJ2-7; 10 positions match TRBD1. The CDR3 has 15 amino acids. The germline CDR1 and CDR2 sequences are SGDLS and YYNGEE. Losses at the gene ends were 2 bases for V and 2 bases for J; bases not matched to a gene: 4.

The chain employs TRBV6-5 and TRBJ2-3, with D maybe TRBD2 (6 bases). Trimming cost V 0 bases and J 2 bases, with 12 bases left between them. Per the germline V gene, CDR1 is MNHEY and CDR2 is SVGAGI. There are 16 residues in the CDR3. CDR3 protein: CASSYSGGTFTDTQYF. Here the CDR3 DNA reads TGTGCCAGCAGTTACTCGGGCGGGACCTTCACAGATACGCAGTATTTT.

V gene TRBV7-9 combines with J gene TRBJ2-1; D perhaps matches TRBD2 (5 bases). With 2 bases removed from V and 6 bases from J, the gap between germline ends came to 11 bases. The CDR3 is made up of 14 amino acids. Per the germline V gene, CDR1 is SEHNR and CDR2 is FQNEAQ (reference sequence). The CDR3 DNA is TGTGCCAGCAGCTTAACGGGTGGAGGCAATGAGCAGTTCTTC. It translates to CASSLTGGGNEQFF.

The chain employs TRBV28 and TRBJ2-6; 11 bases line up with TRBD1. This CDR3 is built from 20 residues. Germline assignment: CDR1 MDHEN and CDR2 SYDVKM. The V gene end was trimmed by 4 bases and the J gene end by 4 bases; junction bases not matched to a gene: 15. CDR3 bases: TGTGCCAGCAGTTCCGTGTCCCGGGACAGGGGGAAAGGAGGGGCCAACGTCCTGACTTTC. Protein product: CASSSVSRDRGKGGANVLTF.

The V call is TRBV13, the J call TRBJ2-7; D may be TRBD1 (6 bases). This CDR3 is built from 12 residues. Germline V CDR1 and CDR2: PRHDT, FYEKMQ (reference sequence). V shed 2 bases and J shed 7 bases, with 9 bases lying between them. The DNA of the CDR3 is TGTGCCAGCAGCTTAAGGGGGTGGGAGCAGTACTTC. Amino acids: CASSLRGWEQYF.

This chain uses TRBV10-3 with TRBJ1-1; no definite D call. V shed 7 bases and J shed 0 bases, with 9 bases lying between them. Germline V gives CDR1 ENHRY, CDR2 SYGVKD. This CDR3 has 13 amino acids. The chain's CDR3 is CAINSLMNTEAFF. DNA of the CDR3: TGTGCCATCAATAGTCTCATGAACACTGAAGCTTTCTTT.

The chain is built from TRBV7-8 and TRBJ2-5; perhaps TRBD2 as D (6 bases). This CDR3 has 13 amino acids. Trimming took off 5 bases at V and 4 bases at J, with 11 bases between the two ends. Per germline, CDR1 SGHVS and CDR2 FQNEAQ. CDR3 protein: CASSASRGETQYF. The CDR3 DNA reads TGTGCCAGCAGCGCGTCGCGGGGAGAGACCCAGTACTTC.

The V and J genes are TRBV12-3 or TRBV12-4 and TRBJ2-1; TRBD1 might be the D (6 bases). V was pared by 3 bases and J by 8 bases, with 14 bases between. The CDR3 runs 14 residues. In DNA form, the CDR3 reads TGTGCCAGCAGTTTTAGAGGGGGTAGAGATGAGCAGTTCTTC. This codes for CASSFRGGRDEQFF.

The CDR3 bases are TGTGCCAGCAGTTCCGATTCCAGGGGGCGAGGGGCTGAAGCTTTCTTT. It encodes CASSSDSRGRGAEAFF. The genes are TRBV27 and TRBJ1-1, with 8 positions matching TRBD1. The CDR3 loop spans 16 amino acids. CDR1 MNHEY and CDR2 SMNVEV come from the germline V gene (reference sequence). Trimming cost V 4 bases and J 6 bases; bases outside gene matches: 13.

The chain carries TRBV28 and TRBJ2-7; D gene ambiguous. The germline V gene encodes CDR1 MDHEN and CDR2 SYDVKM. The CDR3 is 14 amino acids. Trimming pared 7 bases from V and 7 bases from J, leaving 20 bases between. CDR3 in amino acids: CASTPPGSGWEQYF. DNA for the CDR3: TGTGCCAGCACCCCCCCCGGATCAGGTTGGGAGCAGTACTTC.

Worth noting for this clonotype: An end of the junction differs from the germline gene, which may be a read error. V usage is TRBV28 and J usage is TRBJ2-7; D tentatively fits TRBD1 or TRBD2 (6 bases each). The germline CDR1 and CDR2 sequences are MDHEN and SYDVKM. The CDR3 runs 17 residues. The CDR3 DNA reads TGTGCCAGTCGTACAACCCTCGGGGGCCACGACCTATACGAGCAGTGCTTC. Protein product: CASRTTLGGHDLYEQCF.

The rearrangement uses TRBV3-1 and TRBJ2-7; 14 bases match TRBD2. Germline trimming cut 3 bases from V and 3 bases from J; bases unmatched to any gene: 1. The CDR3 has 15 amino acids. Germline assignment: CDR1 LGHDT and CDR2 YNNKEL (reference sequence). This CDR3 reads CASSQGLAGDYEQYF. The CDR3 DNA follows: TGTGCCAGCAGCCAGGGACTAGCGGGAGACTACGAGCAGTACTTC.

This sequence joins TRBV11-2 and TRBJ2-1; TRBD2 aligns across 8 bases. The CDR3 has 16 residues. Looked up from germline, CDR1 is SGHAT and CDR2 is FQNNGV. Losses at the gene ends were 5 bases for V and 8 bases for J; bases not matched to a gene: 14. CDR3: CASSPPAGVGQDEQFF. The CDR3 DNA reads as TGTGCCAGCAGCCCCCCAGCGGGAGTAGGACAAGATGAGCAGTTCTTC. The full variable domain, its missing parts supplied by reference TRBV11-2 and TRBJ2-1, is EAGVAQSPRYKIIEKRQSVAFWCNPISGHATLYWYQQILGQGPKLLIQFQNNGVVDDSQLPKDRFSAERLKGVDSTLKIQPAKLEDSAVYLCASSPPAGVGQDEQFFGPGTRLTVL.

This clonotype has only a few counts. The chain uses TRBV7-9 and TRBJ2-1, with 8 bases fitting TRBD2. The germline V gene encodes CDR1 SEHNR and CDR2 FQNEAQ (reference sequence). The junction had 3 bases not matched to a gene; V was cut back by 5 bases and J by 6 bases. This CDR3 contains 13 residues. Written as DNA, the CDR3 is TGTGCCAGCAGCCGCAGCGGGAGCAATGAGCAGTTCTTC. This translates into CASSRSGSNEQFF. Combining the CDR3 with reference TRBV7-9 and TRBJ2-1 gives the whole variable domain DTGVSQNPRHKITKRGQNVTFRCDPISEHNRLYWYRQTLGQGPEFLTYFQNEAQLEKSRLLSDRFSAERPKGSFSTLEIQRTEQGDSAMYLCASSRSGSNEQFFGPGTRLTVL.

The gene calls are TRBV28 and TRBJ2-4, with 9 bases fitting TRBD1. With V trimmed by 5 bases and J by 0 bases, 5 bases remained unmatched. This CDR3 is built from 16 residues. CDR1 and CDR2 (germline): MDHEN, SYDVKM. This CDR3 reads CASSRTGDLAKNIQYF. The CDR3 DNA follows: TGTGCCAGCAGTAGGACAGGGGACCTAGCCAAAAACATTCAGTACTTC.

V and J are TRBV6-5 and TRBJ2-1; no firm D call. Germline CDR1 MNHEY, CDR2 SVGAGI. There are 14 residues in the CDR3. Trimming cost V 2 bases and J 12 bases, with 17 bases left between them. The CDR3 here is CASSYGTNYRVQFF. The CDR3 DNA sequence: TGTGCCAGCAGTTACGGAACTAACTACCGGGTGCAGTTCTTC.

The CDR3 bases are TGTGCCAGCAGCCCGTCGGGACTAGACTACAATGAGCAGTTCTTC. It is translated as CASSPSGLDYNEQFF. V usage is TRBV3-1 and J usage is TRBJ2-1; 8 bases agree with TRBD2. Germline-derived CDR1 and CDR2 are LGHDT and YNNKEL (reference sequence). CDR3 length: 15 amino acids. After removal of 4 bases from V and 3 bases from J, the junction contained 5 bases not matched to a gene.

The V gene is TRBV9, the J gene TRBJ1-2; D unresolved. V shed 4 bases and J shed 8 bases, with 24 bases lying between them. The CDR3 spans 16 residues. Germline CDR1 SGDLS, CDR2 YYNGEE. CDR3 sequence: CASSPGPPTTQRGYTF. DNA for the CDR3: TGTGCCAGCAGCCCAGGACCCCCAACAACACAGCGCGGCTACACCTTC.

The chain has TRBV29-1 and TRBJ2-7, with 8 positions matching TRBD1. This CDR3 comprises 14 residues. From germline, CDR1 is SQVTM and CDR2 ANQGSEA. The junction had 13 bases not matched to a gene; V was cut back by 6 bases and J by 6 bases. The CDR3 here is CSVAIDRTGSEQYF. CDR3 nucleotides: TGCAGCGTCGCCATTGACCGGACAGGGAGCGAGCAGTACTTC.

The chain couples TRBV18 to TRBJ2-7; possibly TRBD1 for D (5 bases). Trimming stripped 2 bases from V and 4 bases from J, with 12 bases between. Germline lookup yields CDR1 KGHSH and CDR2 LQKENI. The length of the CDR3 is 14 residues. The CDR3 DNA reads TGTGCCAGCTCACCATTAGGGCAGGGTTACGAGCAGTACTTC. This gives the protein CASSPLGQGYEQYF.

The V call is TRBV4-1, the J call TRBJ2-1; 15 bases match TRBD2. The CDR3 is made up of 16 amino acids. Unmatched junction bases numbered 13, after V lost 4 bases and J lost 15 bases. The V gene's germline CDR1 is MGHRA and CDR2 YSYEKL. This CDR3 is CASSLPEEGLAGGTFF. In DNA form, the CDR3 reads TGCGCCAGCAGCCTCCCAGAAGAGGGACTAGCGGGAGGAACGTTCTTC.

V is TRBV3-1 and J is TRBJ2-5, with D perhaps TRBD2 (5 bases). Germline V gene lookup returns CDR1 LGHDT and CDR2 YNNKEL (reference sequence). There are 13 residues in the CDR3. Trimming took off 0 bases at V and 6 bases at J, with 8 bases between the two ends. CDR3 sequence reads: CASSQDRRKTQYF. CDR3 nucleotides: TGTGCCAGCAGCCAAGACAGGAGGAAGACCCAGTACTTC.